This T cell receptor (beta chain) was identified during a study of T-cell reconstitution after alpha-beta-depleted transplantation in children. Germline V gene data show CDR1 as MNHEY and CDR2 as SVGEGT. This CDR3 is 15 amino acids long. Losses at the gene ends were 2 bases for V and 7 bases for J; bases not matched to a gene: 4. Unique molecular identifiers were built into the TCRbeta library. MiXCR, run by TCRdb on the PCR reads, gives a single entry per CDR3 protein. The table records approximately 350,000 distinct CDR3 sequences, about 17% of them present only once. With regard to this clonotype: Its antigen is currently unknown.

Study-wide results and caveats: Diversity and T-cell counts at one year after transplant derived mostly from new T cells.

The chain carries TRBV6-2 or TRBV6-3 and TRBJ2-2; 10 bases match TRBD2. The TCR originated in a male patient aged 2 to 10 who had a stem cell transplant for acute lymphoblastic leukemia, so the T cells may come from the graft donor. The source was PBMCs, mostly from graft donor cells, collected 360 days after TCRalphabeta/CD19-depleted stem cell transplant. In DNA, the CDR3 is TGTGCCAGCAGTTACACAGCGGGAGGGATCGGGGAGCTGTTTTTT. It is translated as CASSYTAGGIGELFF.